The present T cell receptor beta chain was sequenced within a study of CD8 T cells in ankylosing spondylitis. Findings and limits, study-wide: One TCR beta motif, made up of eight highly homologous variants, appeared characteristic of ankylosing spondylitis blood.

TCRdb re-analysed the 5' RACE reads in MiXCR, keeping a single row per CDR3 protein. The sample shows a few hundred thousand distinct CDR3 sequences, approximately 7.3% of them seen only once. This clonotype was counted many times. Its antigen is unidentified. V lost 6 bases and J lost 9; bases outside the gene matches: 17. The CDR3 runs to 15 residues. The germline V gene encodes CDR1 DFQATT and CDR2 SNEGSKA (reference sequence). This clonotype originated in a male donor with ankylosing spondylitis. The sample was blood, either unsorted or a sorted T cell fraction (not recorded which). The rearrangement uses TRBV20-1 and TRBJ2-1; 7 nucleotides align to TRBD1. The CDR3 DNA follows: TGCAGTGCCCGACAGGGTTTCAGCCTTACGGCTGAGCAGTTCTTC. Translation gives CSARQGFSLTAEQFF.